The clone carrying this T cell receptor beta chain was counted a single time. The germline gives CDR1 MNHEY, CDR2 SMNVEV (reference sequence). This CDR3 is built from 14 residues. V lost 1 base to trimming and J lost 8 bases; unmatched junction nucleotides: 6. The repertoire was sequenced with immunoSEQ multiplex PCR; TCRdb's copy has only in-frame clones and lacks some. The table shows fewer than 150,000 clones, with around four fifths occurring only once. Participants' reported clinical history set cohort assignment. The data stem from a study of blood T cell repertoires in COVID-19. Sample: PBMCs or T cells enriched from blood (not recorded which). This clonotype originated in a man under 40 who had recovered from COVID-19. The chain has TRBV27 and TRBJ1-2, with 8 nucleotides matching TRBD1. This CDR3 is CASSLWQGAGGYTF. CDR3 DNA: TGTGCCAGCAGTTTATGGCAGGGGGCGGGCGGCTACACCTTC.